Given below is one TCR beta chain in context. Antigen specificity is unknown. Some clones are missing from TCRdb's copy, which holds only in-frame ones; the method was immunoSEQ multiplex PCR. In the table there are 80,000 to 95,000 clones, roughly 93% of which are singletons. The sample comes from a study of OX40 agonist ivuxolimab in advanced cancers. About the research overall: From about 23 to 85 years was the age range, with a mean of approximately 58 years, and about 83% were male. General study points: Circulating CD4+ and CD8+ T cells showed clonal expansion by week 6 at 0.1 to 3.0 mg/kg.

Systemic immunosuppression or a history of autoimmune disease excluded patients. Blood got drawn at baseline, again on cycle 4 day 1, and then on cycle 7 day 1. The CDR3 totals 14 residues. Germline lookup yields CDR1 MNHNS and CDR2 SASEGT. V lost 8 bases to trimming and J lost 7 bases; unmatched junction nucleotides: 8. V and J are TRBV6-1 and TRBJ1-4; 9 bases map to TRBD1. The source of this sequence is an adult with an advanced solid tumor such as melanoma, head and neck, liver or kidney cancer. The specimen was CD4+ or CD8+ T cells sorted from blood, collected in a trial of the OX40 agonist ivuxolimab. The CDR3: CASDSGTGPEKLFF. As DNA, the CDR3 is TGTGCCAGCGATTCCGGGACAGGGCCTGAAAAACTGTTTTTT.